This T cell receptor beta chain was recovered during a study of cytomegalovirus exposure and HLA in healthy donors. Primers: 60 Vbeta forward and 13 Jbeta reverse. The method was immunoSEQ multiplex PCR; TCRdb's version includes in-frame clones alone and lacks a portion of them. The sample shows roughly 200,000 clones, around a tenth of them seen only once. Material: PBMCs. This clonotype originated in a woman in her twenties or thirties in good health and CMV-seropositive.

CDR3 in amino acids: CASGDPQGAYEQFF. For the CDR3, the DNA is TGCGCCAGCGGCGACCCACAGGGGGCCTATGAGCAGTTCTTC. The gene calls are TRBV5-1 and TRBJ2-1, with 9 bases identical to TRBD1. This CDR3 is built from 14 residues. V lost 7 bases and J lost 8; bases outside the gene matches: 10. From germline, CDR1 is SGHRS and CDR2 YFSETQ.